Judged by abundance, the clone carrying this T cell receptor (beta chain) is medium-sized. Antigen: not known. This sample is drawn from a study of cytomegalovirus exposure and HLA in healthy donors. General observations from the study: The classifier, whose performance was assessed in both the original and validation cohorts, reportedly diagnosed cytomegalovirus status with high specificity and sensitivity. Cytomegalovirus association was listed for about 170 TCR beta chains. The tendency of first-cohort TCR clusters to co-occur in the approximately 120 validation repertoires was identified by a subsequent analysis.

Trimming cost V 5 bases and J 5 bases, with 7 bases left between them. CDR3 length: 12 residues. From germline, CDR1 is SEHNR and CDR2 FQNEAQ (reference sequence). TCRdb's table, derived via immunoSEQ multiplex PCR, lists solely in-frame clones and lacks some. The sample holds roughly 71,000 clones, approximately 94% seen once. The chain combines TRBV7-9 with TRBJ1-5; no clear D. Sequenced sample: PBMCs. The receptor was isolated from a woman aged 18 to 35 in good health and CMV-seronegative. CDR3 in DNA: TGTGCCAGCAGCCACGAGGATCAGCCCCAGCATTTT. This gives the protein CASSHEDQPQHF.